The rows below give T cell receptor beta chains drawn from one sample of a study of CD8 T cells in Susac syndrome. TCRdb itself ran the immunoSEQ multiplex PCR reads through MiXCR, one entry per CDR3 protein. This table has hundreds of thousands of distinct CDR3 sequences, about 96% appearing once. Sequencing used CD4+ T cells from PBMCs. The receptors derive from a human donor with Susac syndrome. CDR3s include the opening cysteine and the closing phenylalanine or tryptophan. Each record gives: J gene, clone size, V gene, D gene, CDR3 protein, CDR3 DNA. D genes are given only for firm matches. Clone size is not always given. Where it is, it says once, few, many or a class for expanded clones.

j_gene: TRBJ2-3; abundance: -; v_gene: TRBV5-6; d_gene: TRBD1; CDR3aa: CASSLDRGGDTQYF; CDR3nt: TGTGCCAGCAGTCTGGACAGGGGAGGAGATACGCAGTATTTT
j_gene: TRBJ2-5; abundance: -; v_gene: TRBV4-2; d_gene: -; CDR3aa: CASSQVGQETQYF; CDR3nt: TGTGCCAGCAGCCAAGTCGGTCAAGAGACCCAGTACTTC
j_gene: TRBJ2-1; abundance: -; v_gene: TRBV30; d_gene: -; CDR3aa: CAWSVRRVNNEQFF; CDR3nt: TGTGCCTGGAGTGTCCGGCGGGTCAACAATGAGCAGTTCTTC
j_gene: TRBJ2-1; abundance: -; v_gene: TRBV29-1; d_gene: -; CDR3aa: CSVEGISYEQFF; CDR3nt: TGCAGCGTTGAAGGTATTAGCTATGAGCAGTTCTTC
j_gene: TRBJ1-1; abundance: -; v_gene: TRBV12-3/TRBV12-4; d_gene: -; CDR3aa: CASSSGARGAFF; CDR3nt: TGTGCCAGCAGTTCCGGGGCCAGGGGAGCTTTCTTT
j_gene: TRBJ2-2; abundance: -; v_gene: TRBV30; d_gene: -; CDR3aa: CAWSVTLTGELFF; CDR3nt: TGTGCCTGGAGTGTTACACTCACCGGGGAGCTGTTTTTT
j_gene: TRBJ1-5; abundance: -; v_gene: TRBV7-9; d_gene: TRBD1; CDR3aa: CASGTALINQPQHF; CDR3nt: TGTGCCAGTGGGACAGCGTTAATCAATCAGCCCCAGCATTTT
j_gene: TRBJ1-5; abundance: once; v_gene: TRBV15; d_gene: -; CDR3aa: CATSRDPGSQPQHF; CDR3nt: TGTGCCACCAGCAGAGACCCAGGCAGTCAGCCCCAGCATTTT
j_gene: TRBJ1-3; abundance: -; v_gene: TRBV29-1; d_gene: -; CDR3aa: CSVVEGLSGNTIYF; CDR3nt: TGCAGCGTTGTTGAGGGGCTCTCTGGAAACACCATATATTTT
j_gene: TRBJ2-5; abundance: -; v_gene: TRBV5-1; d_gene: -; CDR3aa: CASSLADRSTETQYF; CDR3nt: TGCGCCAGCAGCTTGGCAGACAGGTCCACTGAGACCCAGTACTTC
j_gene: TRBJ2-1; abundance: -; v_gene: TRBV2; d_gene: -; CDR3aa: CASRVGRPNLYNEQFF; CDR3nt: TGTGCCAGCAGAGTGGGACGGCCGAACTTATACAATGAGCAGTTCTTC
j_gene: TRBJ2-1; abundance: -; v_gene: TRBV5-1; d_gene: -; CDR3aa: CASTAGTRYNEQFF; CDR3nt: TGCGCCAGCACCGCGGGAACTCGCTACAATGAGCAGTTCTTC
j_gene: TRBJ2-1; abundance: -; v_gene: TRBV30; d_gene: -; CDR3aa: CAWSFPWGVYNEQFF; CDR3nt: TGTGCCTGGAGTTTCCCCTGGGGAGTCTACAATGAGCAGTTCTTC
j_gene: TRBJ2-5; abundance: -; v_gene: TRBV7-2; d_gene: TRBD2; CDR3aa: CASSLNSGGNGETQYF; CDR3nt: TGTGCCAGCAGCTTGAATTCGGGAGGCAATGGGGAGACCCAGTACTTC
j_gene: TRBJ2-5; abundance: -; v_gene: TRBV29-1; d_gene: -; CDR3aa: CSAGGFGLETQYF; CDR3nt: TGCAGCGCTGGAGGCTTCGGTCTAGAGACCCAGTACTTC
j_gene: TRBJ1-5; abundance: -; v_gene: TRBV5-1; d_gene: -; CDR3aa: CASSRETDQPQHF; CDR3nt: TGCGCCAGCTCCCGGGAGACCGATCAGCCCCAGCATTTT
j_gene: TRBJ2-3; abundance: -; v_gene: TRBV29-1; d_gene: -; CDR3aa: CSVGTASTDTQYF; CDR3nt: TGCAGCGTGGGGACGGCTAGCACAGATACGCAGTATTTT
j_gene: TRBJ1-2; abundance: -; v_gene: TRBV28; d_gene: -; CDR3aa: CASSSPGLNYTF; CDR3nt: TGTGCCAGCAGTTCGCCGGGGCTCAACTACACCTTC
j_gene: TRBJ2-1; abundance: -; v_gene: TRBV10-3; d_gene: -; CDR3aa: CAISPIGHNEQFF; CDR3nt: TGTGCCATCTCCCCCATCGGCCACAATGAGCAGTTCTTC
j_gene: TRBJ1-2; abundance: -; v_gene: TRBV28; d_gene: -; CDR3aa: CASTSASGYTF; CDR3nt: TGTGCCAGCACCTCGGCCAGTGGCTACACCTTC